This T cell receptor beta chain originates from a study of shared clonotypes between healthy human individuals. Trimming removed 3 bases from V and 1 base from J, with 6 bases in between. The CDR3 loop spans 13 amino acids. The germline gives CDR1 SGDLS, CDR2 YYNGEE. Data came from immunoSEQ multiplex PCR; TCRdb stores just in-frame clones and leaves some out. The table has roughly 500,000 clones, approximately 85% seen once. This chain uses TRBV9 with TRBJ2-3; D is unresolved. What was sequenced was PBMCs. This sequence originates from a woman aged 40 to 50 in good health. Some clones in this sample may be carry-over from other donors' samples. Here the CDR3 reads CASSGLRTDTQYF. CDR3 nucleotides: TGTGCCAGCAGCGGACTTCGCACAGATACGCAGTATTTT.